These 23 T cell receptor beta chains came from one sample sequenced in a study of OX40 agonist ivuxolimab in advanced cancers. The assay was immunoSEQ multiplex PCR, and TCRdb's table has in-frame clones only and misses some. The sample contains roughly 86,000 clones, almost 95% of which appear only once. The sequenced sample was CD4+ or CD8+ T cells sorted from blood, obtained in a trial of the OX40 agonist ivuxolimab. Receptors were obtained from an adult with an advanced solid tumor such as melanoma, head and neck, liver or kidney cancer.

The chain recombines TRBV6-1 with TRBJ1-6, with 8 positions matching TRBD1. J was trimmed by 9 bases and V by 4 bases; bases with no gene match: 8. The germline gives CDR1 MNHNS, CDR2 SASEGT. The CDR3 consists of 15 residues. The CDR3 region is CASSALLGQGSPLHF. The DNA of the CDR3 is TGTGCCAGCAGTGCCCTTCTAGGACAGGGTTCACCCCTCCACTTT.

This clone is a singleton in its sample. V gene TRBV2 combines with J gene TRBJ1-6; tentative D call: TRBD1 (6 bases). Per germline, CDR1 SNHLY and CDR2 FYNNEI. The V and J ends lost 11 bases and 7 bases respectively, with 15 bases between them. The CDR3 runs 13 residues. The chain's CDR3 is CASRGAGNSPLHF. CDR3 DNA sequence: TGTGCCTCAAGGGGGGCGGGAAATTCACCCCTCCACTTT.

This chain uses TRBV5-6 with TRBJ2-1; unclear D gene. Germline CDR1 SGHDT, CDR2 YYEEEE. The CDR3 extends over 13 amino acids. V was cut by 1 base and J by 5 bases, with 7 bases left in between. CDR3: CASSLTANNEQFF. CDR3 in DNA: TGTGCCAGCAGCTTGACCGCTAACAATGAGCAGTTCTTC.

This chain connects TRBV11-3 to TRBJ2-2, with 7 bases matching TRBD2. V was pared by 5 bases and J by 2 bases, with 5 bases of the junction left unmatched. Germline V lookup: CDR1 SGHNT, CDR2 YENEEA. There are 15 residues in the CDR3. The CDR3 nucleotides are TGTGCCAGCAGCCAGGGACTACCAAACACCGGGGAGCTGTTTTTT. Translating gives CASSQGLPNTGELFF. Based on the CDR3 plus reference TRBV11-3 and TRBJ2-2, the full variable domain is EAGVVQSPRYKIIEKKQPVAFWCNPISGHNTLYWYLQNLGQGPELLIRYENEEAVDDSQLPKDRFSAERLKGVDSTLKIQPAELGDSAVYLCASSQGLPNTGELFFGEGSRLTVL.

The chain joins TRBV6-6 to TRBJ1-4, with 7 positions matching TRBD1. The CDR3 sequence is 16 residues long. Germline V gene data show CDR1 as MNHNY and CDR2 as SVGAGI (reference sequence). V lost 4 bases to trimming and J lost 8 bases; unmatched junction nucleotides: 13. The CDR3 reads CASSFFLGTALEKLFF. CDR3 nucleotide sequence: TGTGCCAGCAGTTTCTTTTTAGGGACAGCCCTCGAAAAACTGTTTTTT.

V is TRBV18 and J is TRBJ2-3; 8 bases match TRBD2. Germline lookup yields CDR1 KGHSH and CDR2 LQKENI. Unmatched junction bases numbered 4, after V lost 6 bases and J lost 2 bases. CDR3 length equals 14 residues. Here the CDR3 DNA reads TGTGCCAGCTCCCCTAGCGGGTACACAGATACGCAGTATTTT. Amino acid sequence: CASSPSGYTDTQYF.

The V call is TRBV5-4, the J call TRBJ2-5; 8 bases fit TRBD1. V gave up 4 bases and J gave up 2 bases; unmatched junction bases: 7. Germline CDR1 SGHNT, CDR2 YYREEE (reference sequence). The CDR3 spans 15 residues. CDR3 in amino acids: CASSPRGTGQETQYF. CDR3 nucleotides: TGTGCCAGCAGCCCGAGAGGGACAGGACAAGAGACCCAGTACTTC.

The chain recombines TRBV2 with TRBJ1-4; 9 bases align to TRBD1. The ends lost 8 bases at V and 8 bases at J; junction bases unmatched: 6. CDR1 and CDR2 from the germline V gene are SNHLY and FYNNEI. CDR3 length equals 13 residues. The CDR3 reads CASFVDRGEKLFF. CDR3 nucleotides: TGTGCCAGCTTTGTGGACAGGGGAGAAAAACTGTTTTTT.

The rearrangement uses TRBV5-6 and TRBJ2-7; D call uncertain. Trimming removed 3 bases from V and 1 base from J, with 5 bases in between. The germline CDR1 and CDR2 sequences are SGHDT and YYEEEE. There are 12 residues in the CDR3. DNA for the CDR3: TGTGCCAGCAGCTCTCGATCCTACGAGCAGTACTTC. Translating it yields CASSSRSYEQYF.

The chain combines TRBV5-6 with TRBJ2-3; possible D gene TRBD2, 5 bases. Germline V gene sequence: CDR1 SGHDT, CDR2 YYEEEE. This CDR3 has 16 amino acids. Between the trimmed V and J ends, which lost 1 base and 1 base, there was a span of 13 bases. The DNA of the CDR3 is TGTGCCAGCAGCTTGCGTGGGATCGGGGGCACAGATACGCAGTATTTT. Translating it yields CASSLRGIGGTDTQYF.

This chain links TRBV10-2 with TRBJ2-1; weak D call: TRBD1 (5 bases). The V gene lost 7 bases and the J gene lost 4 bases, with 14 bases spanning the gap. Germline CDR1 reads WSHSY; CDR2 reads SAAADI. There are 14 residues in the CDR3. The DNA for the CDR3 is TGCGCCAGCACGACAGCCCAAGGGTACAATGAGCAGTTCTTC. This sequence encodes CASTTAQGYNEQFF.

The chain is built from TRBV19 and TRBJ1-2; D might be TRBD1 (5 bases). Trimming took off 11 bases at V and 3 bases at J, with 16 bases between the two ends. CDR3 size: 13 residues. Looked up from germline, CDR1 is LNHDA and CDR2 is SQIVND (reference sequence). In DNA form, the CDR3 reads TGTGCCTCCTCGAGGGGTTTCTACTATGGCTACACCTTC. Protein product: CASSRGFYYGYTF. The full variable domain, rest sourced from reference TRBV19 and TRBJ1-2, is DGGITQSPKYLFRKEGQNVTLSCEQNLNHDAMYWYRQDPGQGLRLIYYSQIVNDFQKGDIAEGYSVSREKKESFPLTVTSAQKNPTAFYLCASSRGFYYGYTFGSGTRLTVV.

This clone has a single count. This chain joins TRBV19 and TRBJ2-7; D is unclear. CDR3 size: 12 residues. Per germline, CDR1 LNHDA and CDR2 SQIVND (reference sequence). V shed 5 bases and J shed 6 bases, with 11 bases lying between them. In DNA form, the CDR3 reads TGTGCCAGTAGTCACCTAAGGGCCGAGCAGTACTTC. This codes for CASSHLRAEQYF.

The chain uses TRBV10-3 and TRBJ1-2, with TRBD1 matching over 7 bases. The germline V gene has CDR1 ENHRY and CDR2 SYGVKD. V gave up 0 bases and J gave up 2 bases; unmatched junction bases: 3. This CDR3 is built from 15 residues. The CDR3 DNA reads TGTGCCATCAGTGAGTCAACACAGGGGAACTATGGCTACACCTTC. Its translation is CAISESTQGNYGYTF.

V is TRBV18 and J is TRBJ2-1, with 10 bases that match TRBD2. The V gene's germline CDR1 is KGHSH and CDR2 LQKENI. V dropped 2 bases and J dropped 7; count of bases not matched to a gene: 8. This CDR3 comprises 16 residues. CDR3 coding DNA: TGTGCCAGCTCACCAATTAGCGGGGGGTTCGAAAATGAGCAGTTCTTC. Translated, it gives CASSPISGGFENEQFF.

CDR3 in amino acids: CASSLDWRGGGTSNEQFF. The CDR3 DNA follows: TGTGCCAGCAGCTTAGATTGGCGGGGAGGGGGGACTAGCAATGAGCAGTTCTTC. The chain recombines TRBV11-3 with TRBJ2-1, with 8 nucleotides matching TRBD2. V lost 0 bases and J lost 6; bases outside the gene matches: 13. The CDR3 runs to 18 residues. Germline-derived CDR1 and CDR2 are SGHNT and YENEEA. Full variable domain (remainder filled in from reference TRBV11-3 and TRBJ2-1): EAGVVQSPRYKIIEKKQPVAFWCNPISGHNTLYWYLQNLGQGPELLIRYENEEAVDDSQLPKDRFSAERLKGVDSTLKIQPAELGDSAVYLCASSLDWRGGGTSNEQFFGPGTRLTVL.

V gene TRBV13 combines with J gene TRBJ2-1; a weak D match, TRBD2 (5 bases). V was trimmed by 3 bases and J by 2 bases, leaving 17 bases between them. The CDR3 length is 17 residues. Germline V gives CDR1 PRHDT, CDR2 FYEKMQ (reference sequence). The CDR3 nucleotides are TGTGCCAGCAGCTTGAAGGGCGCTGGGAGCGCCTACAATGAGCAGTTCTTC. It specifies CASSLKGAGSAYNEQFF. The full variable domain, rest sourced from reference TRBV13 and TRBJ2-1, is AAGVIQSPRHLIKEKRETATLKCYPIPRHDTVYWYQQGPGQDPQFLISFYEKMQSDKGSIPDRFSAQQFSDYHSELNMSSLELGDSALYFCASSLKGAGSAYNEQFFGPGTRLTVL.

This clone was detected only once. The chain has TRBV28 and TRBJ2-7; no clear D. CDR3 length: 12 residues. Germline CDR1 and CDR2: MDHEN and SYDVKM. The V end lost 4 bases, the J end lost 4 bases, and 8 bases lay between the germline ends. The chain's CDR3 is CASSSKAYEQYF. The CDR3 DNA sequence: TGTGCCAGCAGTTCTAAAGCGTACGAGCAGTACTTC.

The chain has TRBV28 and TRBJ1-4; no definite D call. The germline V and J ends were trimmed by 2 bases and 5 bases, with 12 bases remaining between them. The CDR3 consists of 15 residues. Germline V gives CDR1 MDHEN, CDR2 SYDVKM. CDR3 DNA sequence: TGTGCCAGCAGTTTAGGGTCGGGCCCGAATGAAAAACTGTTTTTT. Its protein is CASSLGSGPNEKLFF.

The V and J genes are TRBV7-8 and TRBJ1-1, with D uncertain. The CDR3 sequence is 13 residues long. The germline V and J ends were trimmed by 3 bases and 5 bases, with 10 bases remaining between them. Germline assignment: CDR1 SGHVS and CDR2 FQNEAQ. CDR3 residues: CASSLSKRTEAFF. For the CDR3, the DNA is TGTGCCAGCAGCTTGAGCAAAAGAACTGAAGCTTTCTTT.

The sample holds a few counts of this clone. The chain has TRBV7-9 and TRBJ1-6; no definite D call. This CDR3 contains 15 residues. CDR1 and CDR2 from the germline V gene are SEHNR and FQNEAQ (reference sequence). The V end was cut by 2 bases, the J end by 8 bases, with 13 bases between. CDR3 amino acids: CASSLQSGSYSPLHF. CDR3 in DNA: TGTGCCAGCAGCTTACAATCTGGGTCGTATTCACCCCTCCACTTT.

This chain uses TRBV7-9 with TRBJ1-2; the D is unclear. V was clipped by 1 base and J by 2 bases, with 2 bases between them. This CDR3 is built from 12 residues. Per the germline V gene, CDR1 is SEHNR and CDR2 is FQNEAQ (reference sequence). Written as DNA, the CDR3 is TGTGCCAGCAGCTTAGGAAACTATGGCTACACCTTC. This encodes CASSLGNYGYTF. Full variable domain (rest looked up from reference TRBV7-9 and TRBJ1-2): DTGVSQNPRHKITKRGQNVTFRCDPISEHNRLYWYRQTLGQGPEFLTYFQNEAQLEKSRLLSDRFSAERPKGSFSTLEIQRTEQGDSAMYLCASSLGNYGYTFGSGTRLTVV.

CDR3 nucleotide sequence: TGTGCCAGCAGCTTGGCTAGTCCTAAATCCTACGAGCAGTACTTC. Its translation: CASSLASPKSYEQYF. The rearrangement uses TRBV5-6 and TRBJ2-7; the D is unclear. This CDR3 has 15 amino acids. V lost 0 bases to trimming and J lost 1 base, with 11 bases between them. Germline V CDR1 and CDR2: SGHDT, YYEEEE.